Listed below are T cell receptor beta chains from one sample, sequenced in a study of T cell responses to AZD1222 COVID-19 vaccine. TCRdb's copy holds only in-frame clones and misses some; the assay was immunoSEQ multiplex PCR. The sample includes about 140,000 clones, about 92% of them seen just once. The sequencing used peripheral blood, collected on day 0 of AZD1222 vaccination. The receptors come from an adult in good health. Both conserved end residues are part of each CDR3. The D gene is left open where the match is weak.

j_call: TRBJ2-1; v_call: TRBV12-3/TRBV12-4; d_call: NA; cdr3_aa: CASSHYGGEQFF
j_call: TRBJ1-5; v_call: TRBV19; d_call: TRBD1; cdr3_aa: CASSLGQVPNQPQHF
j_call: TRBJ1-1; v_call: TRBV11-3; d_call: NA; cdr3_aa: CASSLDRGQEPHNTEAFF
j_call: TRBJ2-1; v_call: TRBV5-1; d_call: NA; cdr3_aa: CASSFTGSNNEQFF
j_call: TRBJ1-3; v_call: TRBV4-1; d_call: NA; cdr3_aa: CASSQDWRFFSGNTIYF
j_call: TRBJ1-1; v_call: TRBV6-6; d_call: NA; cdr3_aa: CASSYYSGNTEAFF
j_call: TRBJ1-2; v_call: TRBV29-1; d_call: TRBD1; cdr3_aa: CSVAQGGNYGYTF
j_call: TRBJ1-6; v_call: TRBV27; d_call: NA; cdr3_aa: CASSSGGFPSPLHF
j_call: TRBJ1-4; v_call: TRBV11-1; d_call: TRBD1; cdr3_aa: CASSTSQGKREKLFF
j_call: TRBJ2-1; v_call: TRBV6-2/TRBV6-3; d_call: NA; cdr3_aa: CASSPQGGSYNEQFF
j_call: TRBJ2-7; v_call: TRBV7-2; d_call: TRBD2; cdr3_aa: CASSRGLAGGSFEQYF
j_call: TRBJ2-3; v_call: TRBV7-9; d_call: TRBD2; cdr3_aa: CASSPPGGGTDTQYF
j_call: TRBJ2-1; v_call: TRBV7-8; d_call: NA; cdr3_aa: CASSRRGPNNEQFF
j_call: TRBJ2-3; v_call: TRBV19; d_call: TRBD2; cdr3_aa: CASSATSGGAAVRDTQYF
j_call: TRBJ2-2; v_call: TRBV10-3; d_call: TRBD1; cdr3_aa: CAIRDRARTGELFF
j_call: TRBJ1-1; v_call: TRBV2; d_call: NA; cdr3_aa: CASRQDSRTEAFF
j_call: TRBJ1-1; v_call: TRBV7-2; d_call: TRBD1; cdr3_aa: CASSLAPVDRVRRTEAFF
j_call: TRBJ1-1; v_call: TRBV7-3; d_call: NA; cdr3_aa: CASSLRANRVPSEAFF
j_call: TRBJ1-1; v_call: TRBV30; d_call: NA; cdr3_aa: CAWSGHNTEAFF
j_call: TRBJ1-5; v_call: TRBV30; d_call: TRBD1; cdr3_aa: CAWSVATGGSNQPQHF
j_call: TRBJ1-5; v_call: TRBV9; d_call: TRBD1; cdr3_aa: CASSDTGEANQPQHF